A selection of T cell receptor beta chains follows, all from one sample in a study of T cell responses to AZD1222 COVID-19 vaccine. The data were produced by immunoSEQ multiplex PCR, yet TCRdb's version contains in-frame clones alone and is incomplete. The sample records 95,000 to 150,000 clones, 85% to 90% being singletons. This specimen consisted of peripheral blood, obtained on day 0 of AZD1222 vaccination. Source of these receptors: an adult in good health. CDR3s include the opening cysteine and the closing phenylalanine or tryptophan. Fields, in order: clone size, J gene, D gene, V gene, CDR3 DNA, CDR3 protein. D genes are given only for firm matches. Rows give clone size only sometimes, using once, few, many, or a class for an expanded clone.

. TRBJ2-3 . TRBV7-2 TGTGCCAGCAGCCTTAGTATTATCACAGGGAGGGGATACGAGCGGGCGCAGTATTTT CASSLSIITGRGYERAQYF
. TRBJ2-7 TRBD1 TRBV19 TGTGCCAGTAGTATCAGTGTCGGGCGGGACAGGGGCTACGAGCAGTACTTC CASSISVGRDRGYEQYF
. TRBJ2-2 . TRBV27 TGTGCCACCGGACAAGGGACCGGGGAGCTGTTTTTT CATGQGTGELFF
. TRBJ2-7 . TRBV6-5 TGTGCCAGCAGGCAGGTCCCCCGAGACGAGCAGTACTTC CASRQVPRDEQYF
. TRBJ2-5 TRBD2 TRBV5-1 TGCGCCAGCAGCTTGGCCTACGCGGGAGGGGAAGAGACCCAGTACTTC CASSLAYAGGEETQYF
. TRBJ1-5 . TRBV5-1 TGCGCCAGCAGCTTGGTAGGGGACCCGCCCCAGCATTTT CASSLVGDPPQHF
. TRBJ1-5 . TRBV5-1 TGCGCCAGCAGCTTGGGTGACGGTAGCAATCAGCCCCAGCATTTT CASSLGDGSNQPQHF
once TRBJ1-6 . TRBV6-5 TGTGCCAGCAGCCCCGACATAGGGAATAATTCACCCCTCCACTTT CASSPDIGNNSPLHF
few TRBJ2-7 TRBD2 TRBV19 TGTGCCAGTAGTACCGGGACTAGCGGGACGCTTGCCTACGAGCAGTACTTC CASSTGTSGTLAYEQYF
once TRBJ1-1 . TRBV12-3/TRBV12-4 TGTGCCAGCAGTTTGCAGGTACACACTGAAGCTTTCTTT CASSLQVHTEAFF
. TRBJ2-1 . TRBV19 TGTGCCAGTAGTACCGACTGGGTTCGGGAGCAGTTCTTC CASSTDWVREQFF
few TRBJ1-1 . TRBV15 TGTGCCACCAGCAGAGACGCAGGGGTGAGAACTGAAGCTTTCTTT CATSRDAGVRTEAFF
. TRBJ1-2 . TRBV19 TGTGCCAGTAGCGATCCCAGGGGTGCGAACTATGGCTACACCTTC CASSDPRGANYGYTF
. TRBJ1-1 . TRBV4-2 TGTGCCAGCAGCCAAGAAAAGGGATCGTTCGTGGGGCGCCGGGACACTGAAGCTTTCTTT CASSQEKGSFVGRRDTEAFF
. TRBJ2-2 . TRBV29-1 TGCAGCGTTTTGGGTGTGCGGGGTGGCGGGGAGCTGTTTTTT CSVLGVRGGGELFF
. TRBJ1-6 . TRBV19 TGTGCCAGTAGTCCGACCGGCGGGAATTCACCCCTCCACTTT CASSPTGGNSPLHF
. TRBJ1-3 . TRBV3-1/TRBV3-2 TGTGCCAGCAGCCAAGAGGCAGCCTCTGGAAACACCATATATTTT CASSQEAASGNTIYF
. TRBJ2-1 TRBD2 TRBV6-5 TGTGCCAGCACCCAAACTAGCGGGAGGGCCAATGAGCAGTTCTTC CASTQTSGRANEQFF
. TRBJ2-7 . TRBV11-2 TGTGCCAGCAGCTCTTCCGGGACGAAGGAGCAGTACTTC CASSSSGTKEQYF
. TRBJ2-3 TRBD1 TRBV29-1 TGCAGCGTTGAATGGGGACAGGGGCCTGGCACAGATACGCAGTATTTT CSVEWGQGPGTDTQYF
. TRBJ2-7 . TRBV28 TGTGCCAGCAGTCTTACAGGGGGGGTGGTTCGCGAGCAGTACTTC CASSLTGGVVREQYF
. TRBJ1-1 . TRBV5-1 TGCGCCAGCAGCTTCAGATGGGGTGGCACTGAAGCTTTCTTT CASSFRWGGTEAFF
. TRBJ2-7 TRBD1 TRBV27 TGTGCCAGCAGTCGACAGGGTTATTCCCACGAGCAGTACTTC CASSRQGYSHEQYF
many TRBJ2-1 . TRBV10-3 TGTGCCATCAGCCCAGGCCTCAGCTCCTACAATGAGCAGTTCTTC CAISPGLSSYNEQFF
. TRBJ1-2 TRBD1 TRBV6-5 TGTGCCAGCCGGACAGGGATAAGCGGCTACACCTTC CASRTGISGYTF
. TRBJ2-5 TRBD1 TRBV10-3 TGTGCCTCCAAAGGACAGGACAAAGAGACCCAGTACTTC CASKGQDKETQYF
. TRBJ2-7 TRBD1 TRBV25-1 TGTGCCAGCAGTGAATTTGGGAAAGGACAGGGACCAGGGGAGCAGTACTTC CASSEFGKGQGPGEQYF
. TRBJ1-3 . TRBV10-3 TGTGCCACTCGTGGAAGGCCTGACTCTGGAAACACCATATATTTT CATRGRPDSGNTIYF
. TRBJ2-3 . TRBV5-1 TGCGCCAGCAGCTTGGTTTCGAGCAGGGGCACAGATACGCAGTATTTT CASSLVSSRGTDTQYF
. TRBJ2-5 . TRBV11-2 TGTGCCAGCACCCCGGTGGGGGGAGGCCAAGAGACCCAGTACTTC CASTPVGGGQETQYF
. TRBJ1-1 . TRBV7-8 TGTGCCAGCAGCTCCCCGGGGGGGAGGGGGAACACTGAAGCTTTCTTT CASSSPGGRGNTEAFF
. TRBJ2-7 . TRBV30 TGTGCCTGGAGTGTAGGGCAGGCCTCCGAGCAGTACTTC CAWSVGQASEQYF
. TRBJ2-1 TRBD2 TRBV10-1 TGCGCCAGCAGGGCCGGGGCTAGCGGTGAGCAGTTCTTC CASRAGASGEQFF
. TRBJ1-2 TRBD1 TRBV28 TGTGCCAGCAGTTTCGGGACAGGGGCCAACTATGGCTACACCTTC CASSFGTGANYGYTF
. TRBJ1-2 . TRBV11-2 TGTGCCAGCAGCTTAGCCCGGACAGCCTATGGCTACACCTTC CASSLARTAYGYTF
. TRBJ2-1 . TRBV24-1 TGTGCCACCAAGGCAGGGGGGTACAATGAGCAGTTCTTC CATKAGGYNEQFF
. TRBJ2-7 . TRBV30 TGTGCCTGGAGTGGCGGTTCGGACACCTTCTACGAGCAGTACTTC CAWSGGSDTFYEQYF
once TRBJ1-5 . TRBV6-5 TGTGCCAGCAGTAAGCGGGACCCCCTTTATCAGCCCCAGCATTTT CASSKRDPLYQPQHF
. TRBJ1-2 . TRBV28 TGTGCCAGCAGTTTACAAAACTATGGCTACACCTTC CASSLQNYGYTF
. TRBJ2-7 TRBD1 TRBV10-3 TGTGCCATCATGCGACAGGGGGCTCGGGAGCAGTACTTC CAIMRQGAREQYF